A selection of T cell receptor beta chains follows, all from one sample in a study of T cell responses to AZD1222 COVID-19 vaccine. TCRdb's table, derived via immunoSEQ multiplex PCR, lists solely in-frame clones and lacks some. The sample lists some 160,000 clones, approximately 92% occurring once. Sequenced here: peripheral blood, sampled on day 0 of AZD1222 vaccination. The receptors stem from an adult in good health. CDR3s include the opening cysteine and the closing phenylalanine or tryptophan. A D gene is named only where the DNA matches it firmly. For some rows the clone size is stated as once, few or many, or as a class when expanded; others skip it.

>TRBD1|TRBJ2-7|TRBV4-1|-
TGCGCCAGCAGCCAAGTTGGACCCGGGACAGGCTACGAGCAGTACTTC
CASSQVGPGTGYEQYF
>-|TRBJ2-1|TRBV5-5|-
TGTGCCAGCAGCTTGGCCCCACAACCGCTCACTGAGCAGTTCTTC
CASSLAPQPLTEQFF
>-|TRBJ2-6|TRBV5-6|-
TGTGCCAGCAGCTTTCTTGGGGCCAACGTCCTGACTTTC
CASSFLGANVLTF
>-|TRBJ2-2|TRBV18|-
TGTGCCAGCTCACCTTTGAATTCGCTAGGAATCACCGGGGAGCTGTTTTTT
CASSPLNSLGITGELFF
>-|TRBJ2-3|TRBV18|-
TGTGCCAGCTCACCAAACAAAGATACGCAGTATTTT
CASSPNKDTQYF
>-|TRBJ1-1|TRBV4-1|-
TGCGCCAGCAGCCAAGTCGGGATCGGGGCTTTCTTT
CASSQVGIGAFF
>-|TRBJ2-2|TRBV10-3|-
TGTGCCTCATCCTTCACAGTCGGGGAGCTGTTTTTT
CASSFTVGELFF
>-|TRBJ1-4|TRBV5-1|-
TGCGCCAGCAGCCTTAATGATCCGTTTGAAAAACTGTTTTTT
CASSLNDPFEKLFF
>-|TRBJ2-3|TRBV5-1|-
TGCGCCAGCAGCTTGCAGCGGGCGAGCACAGATACGCAGTATTTT
CASSLQRASTDTQYF
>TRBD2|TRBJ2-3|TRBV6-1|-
TGTGCCAGCAGTGGCCGGACTAGCGGGAGGGCCCCGCTGATAGATACGCAGTATTTT
CASSGRTSGRAPLIDTQYF
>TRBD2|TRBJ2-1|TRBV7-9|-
TGTGCCAGCAGCTGGGGGGAGGGCCCTCGGAATGAGCAGTTCTTC
CASSWGEGPRNEQFF
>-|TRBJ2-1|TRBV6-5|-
TGTGCCAGTGGGGTTCGGAGTGAGCAGTTCTTC
CASGVRSEQFF
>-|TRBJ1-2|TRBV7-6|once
TGTGCCAGCAGCCCCCTCGGGCAGGGTTTTTATGGCTACACCTTC
CASSPLGQGFYGYTF
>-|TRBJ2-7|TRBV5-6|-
TGTGCCAGCAGCGCCTTTTCTCCCTACGAGCAGTACTTC
CASSAFSPYEQYF
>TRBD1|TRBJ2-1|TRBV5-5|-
TGTGCCAGCAGCGGGAGACAGGGAGTACCATTCTACAATGAGCAGTTCTTC
CASSGRQGVPFYNEQFF
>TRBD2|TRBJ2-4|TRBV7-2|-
TGTGCCAGCAGCTCCCGCTTCCAGCGGGGGGGGAGAGGGAGAAACATTCAGTACTTC
CASSSRFQRGGRGRNIQYF